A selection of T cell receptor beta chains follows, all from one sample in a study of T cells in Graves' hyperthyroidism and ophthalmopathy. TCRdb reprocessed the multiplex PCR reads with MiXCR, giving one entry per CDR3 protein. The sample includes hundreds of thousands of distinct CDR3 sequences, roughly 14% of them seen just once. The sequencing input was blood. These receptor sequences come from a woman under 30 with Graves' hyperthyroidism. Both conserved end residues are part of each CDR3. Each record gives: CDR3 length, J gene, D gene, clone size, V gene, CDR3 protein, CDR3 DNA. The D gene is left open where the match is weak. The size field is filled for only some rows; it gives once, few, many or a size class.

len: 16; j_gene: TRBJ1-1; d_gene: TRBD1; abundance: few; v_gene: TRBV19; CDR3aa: CASSSRTGGPTSEAFF; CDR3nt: TGTGCCAGTAGTTCCCGGACAGGGGGGCCCACTAGTGAAGCTTTCTTT
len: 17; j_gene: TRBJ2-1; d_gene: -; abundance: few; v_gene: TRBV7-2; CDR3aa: CASSHPPLMSSYNEQFF; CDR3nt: TGTGCCAGCAGCCATCCCCCCCTGATGAGCTCCTACAATGAGCAGTTCTTC
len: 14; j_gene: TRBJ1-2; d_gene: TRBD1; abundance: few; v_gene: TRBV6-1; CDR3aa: CASSPVGQGDGYTF; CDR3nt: TGTGCCAGCAGCCCCGTGGGACAGGGCGATGGCTACACCTTC
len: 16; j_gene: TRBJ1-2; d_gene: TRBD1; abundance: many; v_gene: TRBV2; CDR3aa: CASRSLMGQEVSGYTF; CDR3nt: TGTGCCAGCAGGAGCCTAATGGGACAGGAGGTTTCTGGCTACACCTTC
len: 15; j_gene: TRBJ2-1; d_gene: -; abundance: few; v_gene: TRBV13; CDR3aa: CASSLGGGLYNEQFF; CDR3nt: TGTGCCAGCAGCTTAGGGGGGGGTCTATACAATGAGCAGTTCTTC
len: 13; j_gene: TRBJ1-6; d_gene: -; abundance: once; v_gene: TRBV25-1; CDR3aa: CASSPRLLSPLHF; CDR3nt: TGTGCCAGCAGTCCACGGCTGTTGTCACCCCTCCACTTT
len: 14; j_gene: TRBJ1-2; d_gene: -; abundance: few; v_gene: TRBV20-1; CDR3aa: CSAPGQSAGYGYTF; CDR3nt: TGCAGTGCCCCGGGGCAGTCTGCCGGCTATGGCTACACCTTC
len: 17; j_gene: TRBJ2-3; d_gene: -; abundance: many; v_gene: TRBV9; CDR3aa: CASSVADGGRQTNTQYF; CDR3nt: TGTGCCAGCAGCGTAGCGGATGGAGGACGGCAGACGAATACGCAGTATTTT
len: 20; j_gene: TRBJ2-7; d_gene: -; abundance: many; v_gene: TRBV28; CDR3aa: CASSFMPTSTGPHNPYEQYF; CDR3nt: TGTGCCAGCAGTTTTATGCCCACATCTACCGGGCCACACAACCCCTACGAGCAGTACTTC
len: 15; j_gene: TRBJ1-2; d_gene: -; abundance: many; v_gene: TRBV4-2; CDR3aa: CASSQEERVNYGYTF; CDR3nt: TGTGCCAGCAGCCAAGAAGAAAGGGTGAACTATGGCTACACCTTC
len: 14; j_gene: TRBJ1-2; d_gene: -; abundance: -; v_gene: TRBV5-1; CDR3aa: CASRDRPDNYGYTF; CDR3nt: TGCGCCAGCCGTGACAGACCCGATAACTATGGCTACACCTTC
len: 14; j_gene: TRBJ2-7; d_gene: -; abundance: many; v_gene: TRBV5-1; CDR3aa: CASSPYRDSYEQYF; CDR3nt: TGCGCCAGCAGCCCGTACAGGGATTCCTACGAGCAGTACTTC
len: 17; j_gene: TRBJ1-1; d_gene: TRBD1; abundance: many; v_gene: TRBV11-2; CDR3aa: CASSSRDRGLLNTEAFF; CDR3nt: TGTGCCAGCAGTTCCCGGGACAGGGGCCTTTTGAACACTGAAGCTTTCTTT
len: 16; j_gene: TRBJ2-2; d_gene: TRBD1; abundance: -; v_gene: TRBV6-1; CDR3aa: CASRPTGSRITGELFF; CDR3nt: TGTGCCAGCAGGCCGACAGGGTCCCGGATCACCGGGGAGCTGTTTTTT
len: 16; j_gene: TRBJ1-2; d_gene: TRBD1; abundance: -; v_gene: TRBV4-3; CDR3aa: CASSQDRGQGVYGYTF; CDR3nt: TGCGCCAGCAGCCAAGATAGGGGACAGGGTGTCTATGGCTACACCTTC
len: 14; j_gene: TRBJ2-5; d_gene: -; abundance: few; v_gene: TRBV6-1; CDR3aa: CASRRGPSQETQYF; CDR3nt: TGTGCCAGCAGACGAGGACCAAGCCAAGAGACCCAGTACTTC
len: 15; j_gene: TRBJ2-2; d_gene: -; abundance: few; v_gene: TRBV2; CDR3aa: CASSEEAFGAAELFF; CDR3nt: TGTGCCAGCAGTGAAGAGGCTTTCGGGGCAGCAGAGCTGTTTTTT
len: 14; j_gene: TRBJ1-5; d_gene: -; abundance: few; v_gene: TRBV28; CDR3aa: CASKAGSSNQPQHF; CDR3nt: TGTGCCAGCAAGGCGGGCTCTAGCAATCAGCCCCAGCATTTT
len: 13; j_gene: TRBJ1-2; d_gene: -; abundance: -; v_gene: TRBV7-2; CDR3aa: CASSPGRGGGYTF; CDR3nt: TGTGCCAGCAGCCCGGGGAGGGGAGGCGGCTACACCTTC
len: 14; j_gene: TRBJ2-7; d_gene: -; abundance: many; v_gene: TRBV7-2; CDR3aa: CASSRAGGSYEQYF; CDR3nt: TGTGCCAGCAGCCGGGCCGGGGGCTCCTACGAGCAGTACTTC
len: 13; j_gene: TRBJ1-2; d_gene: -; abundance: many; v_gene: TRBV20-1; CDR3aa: CSAPAQGEDGYTF; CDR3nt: TGCAGTGCTCCTGCACAGGGCGAAGATGGCTACACCTTC
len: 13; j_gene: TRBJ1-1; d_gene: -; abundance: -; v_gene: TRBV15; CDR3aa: CATRVKGNTEAFF; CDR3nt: TGTGCCACAAGGGTCAAGGGGAACACTGAAGCTTTCTTT
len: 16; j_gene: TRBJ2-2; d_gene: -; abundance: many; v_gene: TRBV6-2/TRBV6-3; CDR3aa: CASTPGRRGPTGELFF; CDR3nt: TGTGCCAGCACCCCAGGGAGACGGGGACCCACCGGGGAGCTGTTTTTT
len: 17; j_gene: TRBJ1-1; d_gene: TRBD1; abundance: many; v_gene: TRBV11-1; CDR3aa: CASSPVRDRDRDFGAFF; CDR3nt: TGTGCCAGCAGCCCCGTTAGGGACCGGGACAGGGACTTTGGAGCTTTCTTT
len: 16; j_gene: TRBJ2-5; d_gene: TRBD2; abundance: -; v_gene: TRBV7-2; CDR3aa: CASSFSGGSQRETQYF; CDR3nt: TGTGCCAGCAGCTTTAGCGGGGGGTCTCAGCGGGAGACCCAGTACTTC
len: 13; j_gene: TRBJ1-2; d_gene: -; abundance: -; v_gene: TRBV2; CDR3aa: CGLSQVRGYGYTF; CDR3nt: TGTGGCTTAAGTCAGGTCCGGGGCTATGGCTACACCTTC
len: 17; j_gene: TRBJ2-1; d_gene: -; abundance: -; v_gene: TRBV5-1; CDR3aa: CASSLRTALNSYNEQFF; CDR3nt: TGCGCCAGCAGCTTGAGAACGGCTCTAAACTCCTACAATGAGCAGTTCTTC
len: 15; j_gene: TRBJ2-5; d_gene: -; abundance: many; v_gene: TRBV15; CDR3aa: CATSRVRPGAETQYF; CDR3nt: TGTGCCACCAGCAGAGTCCGGCCGGGGGCGGAGACCCAGTACTTC